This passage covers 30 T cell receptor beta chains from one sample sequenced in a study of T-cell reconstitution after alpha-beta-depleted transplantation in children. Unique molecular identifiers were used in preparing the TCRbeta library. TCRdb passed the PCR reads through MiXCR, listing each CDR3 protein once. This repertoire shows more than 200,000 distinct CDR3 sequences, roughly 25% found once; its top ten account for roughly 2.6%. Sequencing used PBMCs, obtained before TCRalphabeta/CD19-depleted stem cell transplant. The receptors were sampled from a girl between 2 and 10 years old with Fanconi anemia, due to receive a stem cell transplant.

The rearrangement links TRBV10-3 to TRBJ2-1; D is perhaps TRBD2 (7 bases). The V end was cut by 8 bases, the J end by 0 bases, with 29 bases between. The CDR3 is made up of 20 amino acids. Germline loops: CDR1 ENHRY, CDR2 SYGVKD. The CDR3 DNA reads TGTGCCATCGGCCCCGGGCTAGTCGGGGGGCAAGTGAGCTCCTACAATGAGCAGTTCTTC. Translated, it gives CAIGPGLVGGQVSSYNEQFF.

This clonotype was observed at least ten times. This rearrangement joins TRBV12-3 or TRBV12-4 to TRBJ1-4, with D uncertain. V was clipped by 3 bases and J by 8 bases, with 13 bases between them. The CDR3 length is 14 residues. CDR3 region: CASSFSEQTEKLFF. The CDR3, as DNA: TGTGCCAGCAGTTTTTCGGAACAGACAGAAAAACTGTTTTTT.

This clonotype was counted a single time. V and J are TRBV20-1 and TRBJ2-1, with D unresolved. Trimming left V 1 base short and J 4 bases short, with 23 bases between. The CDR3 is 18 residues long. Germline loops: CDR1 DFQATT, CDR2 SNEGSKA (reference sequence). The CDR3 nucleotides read TGCAGTGCTAGAGTAGGTCTGATCGGTGGATGGGGATACAATGAGCAGTTCTTC. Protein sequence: CSARVGLIGGWGYNEQFF.

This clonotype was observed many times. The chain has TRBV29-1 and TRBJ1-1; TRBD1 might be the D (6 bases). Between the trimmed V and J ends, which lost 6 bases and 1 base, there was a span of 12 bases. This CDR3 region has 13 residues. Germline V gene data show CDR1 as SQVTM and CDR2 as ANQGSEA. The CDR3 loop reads CSVAVGQNTEAFF. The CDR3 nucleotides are TGCAGCGTCGCCGTGGGACAGAACACTGAAGCTTTCTTT.

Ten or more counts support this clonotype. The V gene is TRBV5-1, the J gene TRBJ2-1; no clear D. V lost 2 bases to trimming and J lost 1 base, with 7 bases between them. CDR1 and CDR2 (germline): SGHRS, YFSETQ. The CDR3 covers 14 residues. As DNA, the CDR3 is TGCGCCAGCAGCTTCACCGGGTCCTACAATGAGCAGTTCTTC. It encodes CASSFTGSYNEQFF.

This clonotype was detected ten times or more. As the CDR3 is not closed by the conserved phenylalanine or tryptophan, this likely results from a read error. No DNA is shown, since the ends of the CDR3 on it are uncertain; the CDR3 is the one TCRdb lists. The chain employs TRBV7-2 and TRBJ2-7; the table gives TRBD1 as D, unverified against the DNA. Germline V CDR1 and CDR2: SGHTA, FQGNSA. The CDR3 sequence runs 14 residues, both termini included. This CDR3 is CASSSKVGGDRYSY.

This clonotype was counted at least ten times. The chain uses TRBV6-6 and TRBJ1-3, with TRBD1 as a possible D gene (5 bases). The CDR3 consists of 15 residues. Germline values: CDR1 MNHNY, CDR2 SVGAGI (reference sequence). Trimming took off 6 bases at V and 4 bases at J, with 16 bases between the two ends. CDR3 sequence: CASSASGAGGNTIYF. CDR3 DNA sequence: TGTGCCAGCAGCGCCTCTGGGGCAGGCGGAAACACCATATATTTT.

The CDR3 region is CASSPLDFSGAHTEAFF. In nucleotides, the CDR3 is TGTGCCAGCTCACCCCTCGATTTCTCGGGGGCTCACACTGAAGCTTTCTTT. The J gene is TRBJ1-1, the V gene TRBV18; TRBD1 is a possible D gene (6 bases). The germline CDR1 and CDR2 sequences are KGHSH and LQKENI. Trimming pared 3 bases from V and 3 bases from J, leaving 20 bases between. This CDR3 is 17 amino acids long.

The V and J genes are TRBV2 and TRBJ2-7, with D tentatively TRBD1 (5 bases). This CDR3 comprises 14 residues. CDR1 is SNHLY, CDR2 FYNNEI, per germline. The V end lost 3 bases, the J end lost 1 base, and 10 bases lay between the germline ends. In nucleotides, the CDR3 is TGTGCCAGCAGTGACCAGGGAAAGTCCTACGAGCAGTACTTC. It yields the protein CASSDQGKSYEQYF. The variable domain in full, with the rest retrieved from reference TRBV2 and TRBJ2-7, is EPEVTQTPSHQVTQMGQEVILRCVPISNHLYFYWYRQILGQKVEFLVSFYNNEISEKSEIFDDQFSVERPDGSNFTLKIRSTKLEDSAMYFCASSDQGKSYEQYFGPGTRLTVT.

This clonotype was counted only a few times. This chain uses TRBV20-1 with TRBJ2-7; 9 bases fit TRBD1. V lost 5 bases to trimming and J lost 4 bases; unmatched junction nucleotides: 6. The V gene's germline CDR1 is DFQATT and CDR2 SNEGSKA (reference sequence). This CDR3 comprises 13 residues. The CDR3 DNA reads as TGCAGTGCTCCGACAGGGGGGAGGTACGAGCAGTACTTC. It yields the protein CSAPTGGRYEQYF.

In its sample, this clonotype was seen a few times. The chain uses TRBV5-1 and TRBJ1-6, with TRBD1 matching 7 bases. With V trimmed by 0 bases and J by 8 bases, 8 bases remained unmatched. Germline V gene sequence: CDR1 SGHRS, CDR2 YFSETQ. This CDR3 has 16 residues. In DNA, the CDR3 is TGCGCCAGCAGCTTGGCCCCCCAGGGGGGCGATTCACCCCTCCACTTT. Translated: CASSLAPQGGDSPLHF.

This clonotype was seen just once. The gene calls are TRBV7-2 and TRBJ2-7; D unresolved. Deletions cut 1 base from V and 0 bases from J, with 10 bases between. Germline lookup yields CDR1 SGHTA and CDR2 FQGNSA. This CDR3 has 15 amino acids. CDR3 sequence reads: CASSLVGDSSYEQYF. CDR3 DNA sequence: TGTGCCAGCAGCTTAGTTGGAGATAGCTCCTACGAGCAGTACTTC.

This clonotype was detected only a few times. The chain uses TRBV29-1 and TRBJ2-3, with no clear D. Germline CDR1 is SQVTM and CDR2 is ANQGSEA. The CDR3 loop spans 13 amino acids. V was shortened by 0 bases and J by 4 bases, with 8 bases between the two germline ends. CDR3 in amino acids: CSVEDGVPDTQYF. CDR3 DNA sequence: TGCAGCGTTGAAGATGGGGTGCCAGATACGCAGTATTTT.

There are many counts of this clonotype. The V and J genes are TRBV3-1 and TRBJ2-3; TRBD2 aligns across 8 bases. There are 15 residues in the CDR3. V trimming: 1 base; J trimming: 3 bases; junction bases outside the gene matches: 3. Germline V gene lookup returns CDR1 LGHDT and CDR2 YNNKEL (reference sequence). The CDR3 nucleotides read TGTGCCAGCAGCCAAGGAGTAGCGGGGACAGATACGCAGTATTTT. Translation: CASSQGVAGTDTQYF.

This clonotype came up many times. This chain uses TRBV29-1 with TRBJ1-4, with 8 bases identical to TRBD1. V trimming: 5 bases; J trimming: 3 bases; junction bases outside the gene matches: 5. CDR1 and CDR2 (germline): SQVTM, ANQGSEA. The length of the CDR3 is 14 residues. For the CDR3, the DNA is TGCAGCGTTCCCGGACAGGGCCCTAATGAAAAACTGTTTTTT. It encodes CSVPGQGPNEKLFF.

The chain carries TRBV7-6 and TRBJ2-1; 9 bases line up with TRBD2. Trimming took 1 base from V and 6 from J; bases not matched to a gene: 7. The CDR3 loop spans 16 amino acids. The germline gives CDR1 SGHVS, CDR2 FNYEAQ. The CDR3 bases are TGTGCCAGCAGCTTAGGGGCGGGAGGGTTGACCAATGAGCAGTTCTTC. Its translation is CASSLGAGGLTNEQFF.

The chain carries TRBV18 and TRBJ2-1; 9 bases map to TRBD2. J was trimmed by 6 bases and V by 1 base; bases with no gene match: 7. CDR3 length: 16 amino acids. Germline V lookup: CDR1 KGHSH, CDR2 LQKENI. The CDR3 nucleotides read TGTGCCAGCTCACCACTAGCGGGGGCCATCTCCAATGAGCAGTTCTTC. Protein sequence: CASSPLAGAISNEQFF.

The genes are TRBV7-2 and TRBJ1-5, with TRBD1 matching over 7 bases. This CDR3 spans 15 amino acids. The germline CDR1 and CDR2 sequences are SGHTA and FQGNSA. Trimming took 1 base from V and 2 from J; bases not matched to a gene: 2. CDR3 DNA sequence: TGTGCCAGCAGCTTAGACGGGACAGGCAATCAGCCCCAGCATTTT. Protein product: CASSLDGTGNQPQHF.

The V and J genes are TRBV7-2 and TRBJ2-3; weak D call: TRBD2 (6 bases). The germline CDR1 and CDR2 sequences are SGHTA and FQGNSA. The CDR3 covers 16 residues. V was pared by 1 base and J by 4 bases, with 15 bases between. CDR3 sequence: CASSLGATSLSDTQYF. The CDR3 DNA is TGTGCCAGCAGCTTAGGCGCGACTAGTCTATCAGATACGCAGTATTTT.

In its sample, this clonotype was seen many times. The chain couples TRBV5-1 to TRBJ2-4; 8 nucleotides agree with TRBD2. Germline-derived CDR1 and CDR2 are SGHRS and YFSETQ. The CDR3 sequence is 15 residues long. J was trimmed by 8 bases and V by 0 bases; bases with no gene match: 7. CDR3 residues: CASSLAGTGGDIQYF. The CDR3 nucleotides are TGCGCCAGCAGCTTGGCCGGGACGGGGGGGGACATTCAGTACTTC.

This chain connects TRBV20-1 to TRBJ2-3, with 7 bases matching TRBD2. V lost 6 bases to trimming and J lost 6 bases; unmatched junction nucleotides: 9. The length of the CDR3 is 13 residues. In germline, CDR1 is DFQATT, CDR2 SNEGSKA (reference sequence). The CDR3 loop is CSAGGSVGDTQYF. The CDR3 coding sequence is TGCAGTGCGGGGGGGAGCGTGGGGGATACGCAGTATTTT.

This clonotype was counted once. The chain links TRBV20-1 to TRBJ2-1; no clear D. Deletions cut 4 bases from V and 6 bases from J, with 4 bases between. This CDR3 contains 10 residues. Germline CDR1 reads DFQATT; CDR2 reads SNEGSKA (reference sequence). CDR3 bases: TGCAGTGCTAAAGGCAATGAGCAGTTCTTC. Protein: CSAKGNEQFF.

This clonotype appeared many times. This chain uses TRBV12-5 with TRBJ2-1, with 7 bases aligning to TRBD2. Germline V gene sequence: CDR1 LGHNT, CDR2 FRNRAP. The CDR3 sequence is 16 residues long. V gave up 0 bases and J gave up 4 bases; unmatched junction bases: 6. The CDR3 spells CASGLVLSSGYNEQFF. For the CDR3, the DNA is TGTGCTAGTGGTTTGGTATTGTCTAGCGGATACAATGAGCAGTTCTTC.

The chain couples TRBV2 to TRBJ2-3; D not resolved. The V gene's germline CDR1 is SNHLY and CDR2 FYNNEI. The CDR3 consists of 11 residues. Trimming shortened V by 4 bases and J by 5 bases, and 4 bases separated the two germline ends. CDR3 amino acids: CASSVLDTQYF. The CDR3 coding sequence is TGTGCCAGCAGTGTCTTAGATACGCAGTATTTT.

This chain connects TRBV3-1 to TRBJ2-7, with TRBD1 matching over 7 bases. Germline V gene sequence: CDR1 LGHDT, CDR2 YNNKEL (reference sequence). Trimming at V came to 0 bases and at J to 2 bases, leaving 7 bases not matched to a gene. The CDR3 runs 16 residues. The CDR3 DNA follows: TGTGCCAGCAGCCAAGATCGCTTACAGGGGACCTACGAGCAGTACTTC. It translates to CASSQDRLQGTYEQYF.

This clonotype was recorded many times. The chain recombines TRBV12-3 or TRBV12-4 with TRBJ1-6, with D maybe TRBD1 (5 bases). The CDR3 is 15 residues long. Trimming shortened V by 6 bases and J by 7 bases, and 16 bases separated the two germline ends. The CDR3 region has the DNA TGTGCCAGCAGCTACTCCGGGACGGCAAATTCACCCCTCCACTTT. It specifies CASSYSGTANSPLHF.

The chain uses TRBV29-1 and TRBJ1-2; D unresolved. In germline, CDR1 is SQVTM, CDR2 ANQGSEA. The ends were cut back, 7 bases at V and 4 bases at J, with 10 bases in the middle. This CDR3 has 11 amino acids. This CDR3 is CSGSDTYGYTF. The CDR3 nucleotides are TGCAGCGGCTCAGACACCTATGGCTACACCTTC.

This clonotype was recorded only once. CDR3 sequence reads: CSVEREVSGRLAGAMAYEQYF. The CDR3 DNA is TGCAGCGTTGAAAGGGAGGTCAGCGGGCGACTAGCGGGCGCCATGGCTTACGAGCAGTACTTC. J is TRBJ2-7 and V is TRBV29-1, with 10 bases lining up with TRBD2. CDR1 is SQVTM, CDR2 ANQGSEA, per germline. J gave up 4 bases and V 2 bases, and 26 bases lay outside the gene matches. The CDR3 totals 21 residues.

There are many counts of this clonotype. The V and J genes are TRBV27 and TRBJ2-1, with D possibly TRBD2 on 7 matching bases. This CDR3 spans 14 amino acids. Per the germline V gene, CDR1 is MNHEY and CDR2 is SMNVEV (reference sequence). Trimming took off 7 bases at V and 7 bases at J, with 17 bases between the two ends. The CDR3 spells CASTMRGGMNEQFF. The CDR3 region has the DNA TGTGCCAGCACTATGAGGGGGGGCATGAATGAGCAGTTCTTC.

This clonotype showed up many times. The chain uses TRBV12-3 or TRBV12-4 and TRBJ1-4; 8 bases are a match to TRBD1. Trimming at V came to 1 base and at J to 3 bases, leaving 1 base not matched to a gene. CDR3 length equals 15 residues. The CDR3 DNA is TGTGCCAGCAGTTTAGGACAGGGGTCTAATGAAAAACTGTTTTTT. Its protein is CASSLGQGSNEKLFF.